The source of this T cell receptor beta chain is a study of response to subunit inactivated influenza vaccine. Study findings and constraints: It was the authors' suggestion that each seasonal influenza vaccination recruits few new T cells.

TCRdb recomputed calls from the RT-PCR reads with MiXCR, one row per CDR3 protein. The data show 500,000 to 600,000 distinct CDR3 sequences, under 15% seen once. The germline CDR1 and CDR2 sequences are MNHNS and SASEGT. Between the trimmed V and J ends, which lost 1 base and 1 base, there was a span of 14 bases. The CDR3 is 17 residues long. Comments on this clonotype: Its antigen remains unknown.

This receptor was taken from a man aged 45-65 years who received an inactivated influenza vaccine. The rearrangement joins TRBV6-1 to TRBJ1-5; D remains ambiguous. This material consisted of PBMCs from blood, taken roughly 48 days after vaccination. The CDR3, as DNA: TGTGCCAGCAGTGAAGTGGGAGGGATTAGGAGCAATCAGCCCCAGCATTTT. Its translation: CASSEVGGIRSNQPQHF.